These 15 T cell receptor beta chains share one sample of origin, sequenced in a study of T cell responses to AZD1222 COVID-19 vaccine (dated by TCRdb to the early 2020s). Receptor amplification or capture employed the immunoSEQ multiplex PCR assay. TCRdb limited this immuneACCESS table to in-frame rearrangements with V and J called. A share of clones is missing; checked studies link under half to unresolved V genes, and the rest is unexplained. The sample yields around 85,000 clones; 90% were counted once. Around 1.5% of the sample rests with the top ten. The label giving this sample's time point can be read as: about 28 days (+/-7) after the second vaccine dose. The sequencing here drew on peripheral blood, taken 28 days after the second AZD1222 dose. The receptor source for this set is an adult who received the AZD1222 COVID-19 vaccine.

The rearrangement uses TRBV18 and TRBJ1-3, with 10 bases lining up with TRBD1. CDR3 length equals 16 residues. V was pared by 2 bases and J by 4 bases, with 5 bases of the junction left unmatched. Germline V CDR1 and CDR2: KGHSH, LQKENI. The CDR3 nucleotides are TGTGCCAGCTCACCAAAGACAGGGGGCCTCGGAAACACCATATATTTT. It encodes CASSPKTGGLGNTIYF.

The V gene is TRBV9, the J gene TRBJ2-7; 8 nucleotides align to TRBD1. The CDR3 loop spans 14 amino acids. Per the germline V gene, CDR1 is SGDLS and CDR2 is YYNGEE. After removal of 0 bases from V and 5 bases from J, the junction contained 4 bases not matched to a gene. The CDR3 loop is CASSVGRGLDEQYF. Written as DNA, the CDR3 is TGTGCCAGCAGCGTAGGCAGGGGGCTCGACGAGCAGTACTTC.

The chain links TRBV3-1 (or the pseudogene TRBV3-2) to TRBJ2-3; D not certain. The CDR3 consists of 16 residues. Trimming cost V 1 base and J 4 bases, with 15 bases left between them. Germline values: CDR1 LGHDT, CDR2 YNNKEL (reference sequence). This chain's CDR3 is CASSQVDVLAADTQYF. In DNA, the CDR3 is TGTGCCAGCAGCCAAGTTGATGTTCTCGCCGCAGATACGCAGTATTTT.

This chain uses TRBV9 with TRBJ2-5, with D possibly TRBD1 on 5 matching bases. Trimming left V 3 bases short and J 3 bases short, with 12 bases between. The V gene's germline CDR1 is SGDLS and CDR2 YYNGEE. The CDR3 consists of 14 residues. The CDR3 loop is CASSGPPQEETQYF. As DNA, the CDR3 is TGTGCCAGCAGCGGCCCGCCACAGGAAGAGACCCAGTACTTC.

The chain joins TRBV7-3 to TRBJ1-1, with D uncertain. This CDR3 region has 14 residues. V was trimmed by 5 bases and J by 5 bases, leaving 15 bases between them. CDR1 SGHTA and CDR2 FQGTGA come from the germline V gene. CDR3 in DNA: TGTGCCAGCAGCGGGTCGGGTAGTCGAACTGAAGCTTTCTTT. As protein: CASSGSGSRTEAFF. The whole variable domain, filled in from reference TRBV7-3 and TRBJ1-1, reads GAGVSQTPSNKVTEKGKYVELRCDPISGHTALYWYRQSLGQGPEFLIYFQGTGAADDSGLPNDRFFAVRPEGSVSTLKIQRTERGDSAVYLCASSGSGSRTEAFFGQGTRLTVV.

V usage is TRBV23-1 and J usage is TRBJ2-5; 7 bases are a match to TRBD2. TRBV23-1 is known as an ORF, though its function is uncertain. V trimming: 6 bases; J trimming: 6 bases; junction bases outside the gene matches: 4. The CDR3 covers 12 residues. The CDR3: CASRSGGKTQYF. For the CDR3, the DNA is TGCGCCAGCAGATCGGGGGGAAAGACCCAGTACTTC.

The V gene is TRBV28, the J gene TRBJ2-3; D gene ambiguous. Trimming took off 5 bases at V and 1 base at J, with 10 bases between the two ends. Germline CDR1 reads MDHEN; CDR2 reads SYDVKM. This CDR3 is 14 amino acids long. CDR3 region: CASSPHGGTDTQYF. For the CDR3, the DNA is TGTGCCAGCAGTCCCCATGGGGGCACAGATACGCAGTATTTT.

CDR3 loop: CASSHNTAYEQYF. Here the CDR3 DNA reads TGTGCCAGTTCTCATAATACGGCCTACGAGCAGTACTTC. V is TRBV6-5 and J is TRBJ2-7; no clear D gene. The V and J ends lost 9 bases and 2 bases respectively, with 14 bases between them. The CDR3 runs to 13 residues. Germline CDR1 reads MNHEY; CDR2 reads SVGAGI.

This rearrangement joins TRBV27 to TRBJ1-1, with D unclear. The germline V gene has CDR1 MNHEY and CDR2 SMNVEV (reference sequence). CDR3 length: 11 amino acids. Between the trimmed V and J ends, which lost 10 bases and 5 bases, there was a span of 11 bases. The CDR3 sequence is CATTQGTEAFF. The CDR3 coding sequence is TGTGCCACCACCCAAGGGACTGAAGCTTTCTTT.

The V gene is TRBV3-1 (or the pseudogene TRBV3-2), the J gene TRBJ2-7; 8 bases map to TRBD1. With V trimmed by 3 bases and J by 2 bases, 6 bases remained unmatched. CDR1 and CDR2 (germline): LGHDT, YNNKEL (reference sequence). This CDR3 has 15 residues. In nucleotides, the CDR3 is TGTGCCAGCAGCCACCGGACAGGGACGACCTACGAGCAGTACTTC. Its translation is CASSHRTGTTYEQYF.

The chain couples TRBV19 to TRBJ1-1; D possibly corresponds to TRBD1 (5 bases). The V gene lost 1 base and the J gene lost 1 base, with 10 bases spanning the gap. Germline V gene lookup returns CDR1 LNHDA and CDR2 SQIVND (reference sequence). This CDR3 is 15 amino acids long. This CDR3 is CASSIVYRTNTEAFF. The CDR3, as DNA: TGTGCCAGTAGTATAGTCTACAGGACGAACACTGAAGCTTTCTTT.

This chain links TRBV18 with TRBJ1-2; TRBD1 is a possible D gene (6 bases). V lost 3 bases and J lost 0, with 11 bases in between. The germline V gene encodes CDR1 KGHSH and CDR2 LQKENI. CDR3 size: 15 residues. CDR3 bases: TGTGCCAGCTCACCCCGGGACACTACTAACTATGGCTACACCTTC. Amino acids: CASSPRDTTNYGYTF. The full variable domain, with the rest looked up from reference TRBV18 and TRBJ1-2, is NAGVMQNPRHLVRRRGQEARLRCSPMKGHSHVYWYRQLPEEGLKFMVYLQKENIIDESGMPKERFSAEFPKEGPSILRIQQVVRGDSAAYFCASSPRDTTNYGYTFGSGTRLTVV.

The V call is TRBV19, the J call TRBJ1-5; TRBD1 might be the D (6 bases). The germline V gene encodes CDR1 LNHDA and CDR2 SQIVND (reference sequence). CDR3 size: 13 residues. Trimming shortened V by 7 bases and J by 4 bases, and 11 bases separated the two germline ends. The CDR3 sequence: CASTSTGNQPQHF. Written as DNA, the CDR3 is TGTGCCAGTACCTCCACAGGGAATCAGCCCCAGCATTTT. Using reference TRBV19 and TRBJ1-5 for the parts outside the CDR3, the full variable domain is DGGITQSPKYLFRKEGQNVTLSCEQNLNHDAMYWYRQDPGQGLRLIYYSQIVNDFQKGDIAEGYSVSREKKESFPLTVTSAQKNPTAFYLCASTSTGNQPQHFGDGTRLSIL.

The chain is built from TRBV2 and TRBJ1-2, with 7 bases fitting TRBD1. There are 12 residues in the CDR3. V lost 6 bases, J lost 7 bases, and 5 bases stayed unmatched. The germline V gene has CDR1 SNHLY and CDR2 FYNNEI. The CDR3: CASREQGSGYTF. The CDR3 DNA reads TGTGCCAGCAGAGAACAGGGGAGTGGCTACACCTTC.

The rearrangement joins TRBV18 to TRBJ1-2, with D uncertain. Trimming stripped 2 bases from V and 2 bases from J, with 6 bases between. The CDR3 covers 13 residues. CDR1 and CDR2 from the germline V gene are KGHSH and LQKENI. In DNA form, the CDR3 reads TGTGCCAGCTCACCAGGCGGAAACTATGGCTACACCTTC. It yields the protein CASSPGGNYGYTF.